This TCR beta chain was sequenced in a study of blood T cell repertoires in COVID-19. Some clones are missing from TCRdb's copy, which holds only in-frame ones; the method was immunoSEQ multiplex PCR. Found here are about 210,000 clones, roughly 88% of them singletons; the top ten hold around 2%. The CDR3 spans 13 residues. Trimming pared 4 bases from V and 7 bases from J, leaving 11 bases between. Germline V lookup: CDR1 SNHLY, CDR2 FYNNEI. This receptor was obtained from a man in his forties who had recovered from COVID-19. Sequencing used peripheral blood. The chain combines TRBV2 with TRBJ1-5, with D unclear. The CDR3 is CASSVGVRQPQHF. The CDR3 coding sequence is TGTGCCAGCAGTGTCGGGGTGCGACAGCCCCAGCATTTT.